The entry that follows covers one TCR beta chain sequence. The antigen remains unidentified. CDR3 length: 18 amino acids. V was clipped by 3 bases and J by 1 base; unmatched bases: 8. Germline V CDR1 and CDR2: LNHNV, YYDKDF (reference sequence). Sequencing was performed with immunoSEQ multiplex PCR; in TCRdb, only in-frame clones are kept and a portion is missing. The sample includes about 14,000 clones, roughly nine tenths of them seen just once. The data stem from a study of OX40 agonist ivuxolimab in advanced cancers. Study background: Ivuxolimab is a fully human IgG2 antibody that activates OX40 (CD134). Partial responses were observed in three patients, of whom one had hepatocellular carcinoma and two had cutaneous melanoma. Study-wide findings and caveats: The study found that CD8+ T cells averaged more expanded clones than CD4+. Circulating CD4+ and CD8+ T cells showed clonal expansion by week 6 at 0.1 to 3.0 mg/kg.

Sequenced material: CD4+ or CD8+ T cells sorted from blood, taken in a trial of the OX40 agonist ivuxolimab. V and J are TRBV15 and TRBJ2-2, with 10 bases that match TRBD2. This receptor was taken from an adult with an advanced solid tumor such as melanoma, head and neck, liver or kidney cancer. Here the CDR3 reads CATSSLLAGGRNTGELFF. CDR3 coding DNA: TGTGCCACCAGCAGCCTCTTAGCGGGAGGCCGGAACACCGGGGAGCTGTTTTTT.